This TCR beta chain came from a study of OX40 agonist ivuxolimab in advanced cancers. Study summary: Ivuxolimab is an agonistic anti-OX40 (CD134) antibody, and patients were treated with it. Cancers in dose escalation were hepatocellular, melanoma, renal cell and head and neck. Eligibility admitted prior anti-PD-1, anti-PD-L1 or anti-CTLA-4 therapy; around 41% had some.

Germline V CDR1 and CDR2: SGHNT, YYREEE (reference sequence). There are 14 residues in the CDR3. Trimming left V 1 base short and J 6 bases short, with 12 bases between. Sequenced by immunoSEQ multiplex PCR; TCRdb stores in-frame clones only, minus some. Here the sample spans approximately 40,000 clones, more than 70% being singletons. With baseline, cycle 4 day 1, and cycle 7 day 1 as timepoints, blood was sampled. This chain joins TRBV5-4 and TRBJ2-3; D remains ambiguous. The sequence came from an adult with an advanced solid tumor such as melanoma, head and neck, liver or kidney cancer. The sample here was CD4+ or CD8+ T cells sorted from blood, taken in a trial of the OX40 agonist ivuxolimab. The CDR3 DNA sequence: TGTGCCAGCAGCTTGCCCAGCCCCACGGATACGCAGTATTTT. Protein sequence: CASSLPSPTDTQYF.